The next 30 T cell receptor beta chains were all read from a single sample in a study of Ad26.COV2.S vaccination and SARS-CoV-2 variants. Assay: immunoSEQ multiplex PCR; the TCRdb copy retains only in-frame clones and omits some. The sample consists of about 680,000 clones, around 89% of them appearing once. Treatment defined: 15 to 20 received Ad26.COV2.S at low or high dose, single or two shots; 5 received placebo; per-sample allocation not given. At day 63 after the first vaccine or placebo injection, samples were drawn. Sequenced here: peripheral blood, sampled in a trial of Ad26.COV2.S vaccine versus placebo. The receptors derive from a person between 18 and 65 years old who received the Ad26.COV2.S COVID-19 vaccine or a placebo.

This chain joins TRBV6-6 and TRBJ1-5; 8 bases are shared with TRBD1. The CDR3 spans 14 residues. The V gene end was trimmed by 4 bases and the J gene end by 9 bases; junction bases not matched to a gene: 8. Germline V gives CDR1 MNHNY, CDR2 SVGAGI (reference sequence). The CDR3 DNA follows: TGTGCCAGCAGTTCCAGGACAGGGCAGCGGCCCCAGCATTTT. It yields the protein CASSSRTGQRPQHF.

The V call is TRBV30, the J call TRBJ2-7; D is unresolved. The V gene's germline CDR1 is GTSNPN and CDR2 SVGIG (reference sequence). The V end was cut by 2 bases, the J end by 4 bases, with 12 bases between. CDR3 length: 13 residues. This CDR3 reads CAWSLRVTYEQYF. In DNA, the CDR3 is TGTGCCTGGAGTTTAAGGGTGACTTACGAGCAGTACTTC.

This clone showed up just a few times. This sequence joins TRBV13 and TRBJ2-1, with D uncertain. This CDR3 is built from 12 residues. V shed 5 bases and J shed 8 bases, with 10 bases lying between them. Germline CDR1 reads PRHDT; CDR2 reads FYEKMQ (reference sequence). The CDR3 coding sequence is TGTGCCAGCAGCCCGTATAGAGATGAGCAGTTCTTC. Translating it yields CASSPYRDEQFF.

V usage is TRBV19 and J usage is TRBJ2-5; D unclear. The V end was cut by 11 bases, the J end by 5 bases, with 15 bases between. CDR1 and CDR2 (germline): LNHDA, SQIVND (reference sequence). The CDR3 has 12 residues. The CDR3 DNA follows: TGTGCCGCCGGCGGTAGGCAGGAGACCCAGTACTTC. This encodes CAAGGRQETQYF.

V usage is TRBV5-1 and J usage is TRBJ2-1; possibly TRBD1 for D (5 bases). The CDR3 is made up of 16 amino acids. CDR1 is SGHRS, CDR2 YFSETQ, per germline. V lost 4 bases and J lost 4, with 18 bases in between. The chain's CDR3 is CASSADSQLPYNEQFF. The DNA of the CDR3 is TGCGCCAGCAGCGCCGACAGTCAGCTCCCGTACAATGAGCAGTTCTTC. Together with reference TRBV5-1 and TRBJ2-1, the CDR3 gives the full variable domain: KAGVTQTPRYLIKTRGQQVTLSCSPISGHRSVSWYQQTPGQGLQFLFEYFSETQRNKGNFPGRFSGRQFSNSRSEMNVSTLELGDSALYLCASSADSQLPYNEQFFGPGTRLTVL.

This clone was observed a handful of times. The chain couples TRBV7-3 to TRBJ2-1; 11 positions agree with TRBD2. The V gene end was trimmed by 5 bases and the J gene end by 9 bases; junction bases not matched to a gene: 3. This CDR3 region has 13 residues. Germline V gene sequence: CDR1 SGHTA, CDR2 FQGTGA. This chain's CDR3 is CASSQGTSGEQFF. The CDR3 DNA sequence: TGTGCCAGCAGCCAAGGGACTAGCGGTGAGCAGTTCTTC.

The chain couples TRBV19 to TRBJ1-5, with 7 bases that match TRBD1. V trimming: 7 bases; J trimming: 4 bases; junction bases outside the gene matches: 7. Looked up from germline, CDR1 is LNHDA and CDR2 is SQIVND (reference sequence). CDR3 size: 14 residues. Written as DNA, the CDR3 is TGTGCCAGTACAGGGGACAGCATAAATCAGCCCCAGCATTTT. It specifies CASTGDSINQPQHF.

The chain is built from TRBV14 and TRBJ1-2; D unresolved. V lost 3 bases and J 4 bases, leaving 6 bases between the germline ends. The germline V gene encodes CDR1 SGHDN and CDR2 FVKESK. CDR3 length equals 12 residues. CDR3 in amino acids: CASSQYGYGYTF. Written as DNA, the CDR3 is TGTGCCAGCAGCCAGTACGGCTATGGCTACACCTTC.

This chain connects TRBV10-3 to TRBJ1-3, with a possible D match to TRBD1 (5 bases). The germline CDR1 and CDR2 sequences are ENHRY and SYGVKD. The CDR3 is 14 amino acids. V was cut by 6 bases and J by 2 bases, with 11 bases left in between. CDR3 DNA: TGTGCCATCAGAGGGGACGCTACTGGAAACACCATATATTTT. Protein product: CAIRGDATGNTIYF.

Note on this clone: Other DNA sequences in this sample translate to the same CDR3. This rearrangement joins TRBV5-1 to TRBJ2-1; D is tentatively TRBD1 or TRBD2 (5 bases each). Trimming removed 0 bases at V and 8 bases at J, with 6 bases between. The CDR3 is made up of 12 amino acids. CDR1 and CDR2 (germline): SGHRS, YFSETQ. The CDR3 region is CASSLGGDEQFF. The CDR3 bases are TGCGCCAGCAGCTTGGGAGGGGATGAGCAGTTCTTC.

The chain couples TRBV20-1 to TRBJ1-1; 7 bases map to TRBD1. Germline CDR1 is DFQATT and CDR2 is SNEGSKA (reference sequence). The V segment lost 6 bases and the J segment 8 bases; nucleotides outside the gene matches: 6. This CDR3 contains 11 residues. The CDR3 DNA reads TGCAGTGCACCCGGGACAGCCGAAGCTTTCTTT. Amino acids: CSAPGTAEAFF.

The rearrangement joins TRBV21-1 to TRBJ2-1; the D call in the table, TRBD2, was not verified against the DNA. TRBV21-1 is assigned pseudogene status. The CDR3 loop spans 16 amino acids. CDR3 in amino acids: CASSKPLAGRYNEQFF. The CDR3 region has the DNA TGTGCCAGCAGCAAACCTCTAGCGGGCCGCTACAATGAGCAGTTCTTC.

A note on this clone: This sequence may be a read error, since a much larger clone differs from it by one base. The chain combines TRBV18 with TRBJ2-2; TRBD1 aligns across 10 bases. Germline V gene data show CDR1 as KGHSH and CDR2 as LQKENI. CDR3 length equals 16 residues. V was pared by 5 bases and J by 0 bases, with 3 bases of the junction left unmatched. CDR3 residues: CASSAGTGANTGELFF. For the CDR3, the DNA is TGTGCCAGCTCAGCCGGGACAGGGGCGAACACCGGGGAGCTGTTTTTT.

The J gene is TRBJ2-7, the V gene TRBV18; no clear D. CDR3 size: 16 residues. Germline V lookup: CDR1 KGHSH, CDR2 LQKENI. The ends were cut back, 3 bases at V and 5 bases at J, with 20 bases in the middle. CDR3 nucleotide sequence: TGTGCCAGCTCACCCGATTTGAATAGCATAAGAAACGAGCAGTACTTC. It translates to CASSPDLNSIRNEQYF. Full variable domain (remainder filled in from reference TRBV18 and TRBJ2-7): NAGVMQNPRHLVRRRGQEARLRCSPMKGHSHVYWYRQLPEEGLKFMVYLQKENIIDESGMPKERFSAEFPKEGPSILRIQQVVRGDSAAYFCASSPDLNSIRNEQYFGPGTRLTVT.

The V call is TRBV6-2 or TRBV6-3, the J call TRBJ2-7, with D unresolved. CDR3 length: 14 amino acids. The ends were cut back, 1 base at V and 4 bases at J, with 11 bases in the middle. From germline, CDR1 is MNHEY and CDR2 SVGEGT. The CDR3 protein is CASSYWRSGYEQYF. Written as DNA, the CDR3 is TGTGCCAGCAGTTACTGGCGATCCGGGTACGAGCAGTACTTC.

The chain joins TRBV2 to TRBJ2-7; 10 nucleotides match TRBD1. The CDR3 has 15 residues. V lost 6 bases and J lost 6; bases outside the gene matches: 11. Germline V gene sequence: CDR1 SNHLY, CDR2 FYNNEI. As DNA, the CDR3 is TGTGCCAGCAGGGTTCCGGGACAGGGGAATTCCGAGCAGTACTTC. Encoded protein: CASRVPGQGNSEQYF.

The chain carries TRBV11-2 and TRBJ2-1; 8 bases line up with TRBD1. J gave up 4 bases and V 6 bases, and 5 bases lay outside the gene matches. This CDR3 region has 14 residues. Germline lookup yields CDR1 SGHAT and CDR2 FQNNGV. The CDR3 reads CASSRTGMYNEQFF. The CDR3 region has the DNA TGTGCCAGCAGTCGGACAGGGATGTACAATGAGCAGTTCTTC.

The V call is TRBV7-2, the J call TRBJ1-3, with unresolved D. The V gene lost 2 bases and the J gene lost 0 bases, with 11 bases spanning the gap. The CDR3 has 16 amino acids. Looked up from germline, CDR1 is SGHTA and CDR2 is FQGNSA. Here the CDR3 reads CASSLFEVGSGNTIYF. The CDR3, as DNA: TGTGCCAGCAGCTTATTTGAAGTAGGCTCTGGAAACACCATATATTTT.

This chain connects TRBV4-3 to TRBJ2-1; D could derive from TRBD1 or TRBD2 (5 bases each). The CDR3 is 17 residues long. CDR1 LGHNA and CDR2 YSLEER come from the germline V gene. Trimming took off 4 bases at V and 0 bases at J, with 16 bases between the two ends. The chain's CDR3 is CASSRGRGPSSYNEQFF. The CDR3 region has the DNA TGCGCCAGCAGCCGGGGAAGGGGACCGAGCTCCTACAATGAGCAGTTCTTC.

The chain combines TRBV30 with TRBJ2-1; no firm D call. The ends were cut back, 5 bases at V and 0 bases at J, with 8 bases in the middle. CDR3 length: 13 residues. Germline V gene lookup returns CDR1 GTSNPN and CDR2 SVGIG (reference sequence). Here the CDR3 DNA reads TGTGCCTGGGACGGCAGCTCCTACAATGAGCAGTTCTTC. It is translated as CAWDGSSYNEQFF.

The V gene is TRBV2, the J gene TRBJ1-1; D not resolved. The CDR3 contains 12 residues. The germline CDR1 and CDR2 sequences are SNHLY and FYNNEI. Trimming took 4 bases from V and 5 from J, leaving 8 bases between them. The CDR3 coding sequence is TGTGCCAGCAGTGGGGTCGGGACTGAAGCTTTCTTT. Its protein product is CASSGVGTEAFF.

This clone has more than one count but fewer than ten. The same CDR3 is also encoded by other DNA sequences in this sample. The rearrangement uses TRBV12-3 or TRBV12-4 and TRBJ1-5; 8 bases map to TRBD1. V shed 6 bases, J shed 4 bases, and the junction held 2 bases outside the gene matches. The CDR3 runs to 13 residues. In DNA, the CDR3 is TGTGCCAGCAGAGGGACAGGTAATCAGCCCCAGCATTTT. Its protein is CASRGTGNQPQHF.

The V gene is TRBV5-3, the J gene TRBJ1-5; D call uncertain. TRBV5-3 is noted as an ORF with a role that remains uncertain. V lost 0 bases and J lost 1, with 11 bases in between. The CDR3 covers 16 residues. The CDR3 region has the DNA TGTGCCAGAAGCTTGGGCCCGGGCCGGAGCAATCAGCCCCAGCATTTT. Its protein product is CARSLGPGRSNQPQHF.

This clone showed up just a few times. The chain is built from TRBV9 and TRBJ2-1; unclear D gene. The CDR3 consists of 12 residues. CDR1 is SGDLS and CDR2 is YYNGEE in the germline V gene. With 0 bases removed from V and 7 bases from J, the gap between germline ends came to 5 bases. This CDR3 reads CASSVEVNEQFF. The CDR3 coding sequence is TGTGCCAGCAGCGTAGAAGTTAATGAGCAGTTCTTC. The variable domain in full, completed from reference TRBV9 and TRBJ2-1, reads DSGVTQTPKHLITATGQRVTLRCSPRSGDLSVYWYQQSLDQGLQFLIQYYNGEERAKGNILERFSAQQFPDLHSELNLSSLELGDSALYFCASSVEVNEQFFGPGTRLTVL.

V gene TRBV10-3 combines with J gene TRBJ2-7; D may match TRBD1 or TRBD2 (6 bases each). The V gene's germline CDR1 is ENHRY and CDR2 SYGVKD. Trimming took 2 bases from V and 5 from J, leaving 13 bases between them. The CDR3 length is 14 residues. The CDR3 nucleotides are TGTGCCATCAGTGAGACGGGGGCAGGCCACGAGCAGTACTTC. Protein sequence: CAISETGAGHEQYF.

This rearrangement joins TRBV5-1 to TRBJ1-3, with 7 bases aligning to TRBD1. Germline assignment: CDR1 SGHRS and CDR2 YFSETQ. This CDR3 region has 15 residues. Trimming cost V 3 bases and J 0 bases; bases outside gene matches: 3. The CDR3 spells CASSSGGLSGNTIYF. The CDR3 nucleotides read TGCGCCAGCAGCTCAGGGGGTCTCTCTGGAAACACCATATATTTT.

The CDR3 loop reads CASSIDLRLGVNYGYTF. Written as DNA, the CDR3 is TGTGCCAGTAGTATAGATCTCCGGCTCGGAGTGAACTATGGCTACACCTTC. The chain has TRBV19 and TRBJ1-2; D remains unclear. The CDR3 spans 17 residues. Trimming pared 0 bases from V and 2 bases from J, leaving 16 bases between. CDR1 and CDR2 (germline): LNHDA, SQIVND (reference sequence). The full variable domain, its missing parts supplied by reference TRBV19 and TRBJ1-2, is DGGITQSPKYLFRKEGQNVTLSCEQNLNHDAMYWYRQDPGQGLRLIYYSQIVNDFQKGDIAEGYSVSREKKESFPLTVTSAQKNPTAFYLCASSIDLRLGVNYGYTFGSGTRLTVV.

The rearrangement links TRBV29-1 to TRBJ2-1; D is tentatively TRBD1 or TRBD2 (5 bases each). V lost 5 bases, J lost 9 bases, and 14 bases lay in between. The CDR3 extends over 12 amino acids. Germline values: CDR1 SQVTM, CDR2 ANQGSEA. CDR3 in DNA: TGCAGCGTTCAGAGAGCAGGGAGTGAGCAGTTCTTC. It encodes CSVQRAGSEQFF.

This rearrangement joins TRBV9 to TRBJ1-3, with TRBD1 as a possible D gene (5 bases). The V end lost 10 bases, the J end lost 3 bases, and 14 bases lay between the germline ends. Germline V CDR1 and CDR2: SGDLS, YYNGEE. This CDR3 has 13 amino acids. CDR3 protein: CASSEGVGNTIYF. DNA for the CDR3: TGTGCCTCTTCGGAAGGGGTTGGAAACACCATATATTTT.

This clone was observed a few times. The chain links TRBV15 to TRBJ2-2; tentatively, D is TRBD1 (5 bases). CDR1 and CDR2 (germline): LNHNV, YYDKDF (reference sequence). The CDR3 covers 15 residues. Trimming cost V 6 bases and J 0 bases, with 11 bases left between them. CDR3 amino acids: CATRQGGSNTGELFF. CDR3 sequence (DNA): TGTGCCACCAGGCAGGGTGGTTCGAACACCGGGGAGCTGTTTTTT.